This T cell receptor (beta chain) was observed in a study of T cells after yellow fever vaccination. Background on the study: Fractions of limited cellularity were prepared by means of SMART-Seq v4 Ultra Low Input. Study outcomes and limitations: Clones that expanded after primary vaccination mostly reappeared after the booster (nearly 98% CD4, 75% to 90% CD8). Peaking on day 5 versus 15, the secondary response was faster but weaker.

One entry per CDR3 protein, called by TCRdb with MiXCR from the 5' RACE reads. Among approximately 120,000 distinct CDR3 sequences, more than 6% were seen once, and the ten largest hold roughly 2.5%. Concerning this clonotype: What it binds is unknown. Possible read error: a much larger clone is one base away.

This CDR3 is built from 14 residues. V lost 6 bases to trimming and J lost 4 bases; unmatched junction nucleotides: 8. The specimen comprised CD4+ T cells sorted from PBMCs, sampled 10 to 11 days after the first yellow fever vaccination. The chain recombines TRBV12-3 or TRBV12-4 with TRBJ2-7; 8 bases are shared with TRBD1. This receptor was identified in a man aged 18 to 29 who received the YFV17D yellow fever vaccine. This CDR3 reads CASSPARGQYEQYV. The CDR3 bases are TGTGCCAGCAGCCCGGCCAGGGGGCAGTACGAGCAGTACGTC.